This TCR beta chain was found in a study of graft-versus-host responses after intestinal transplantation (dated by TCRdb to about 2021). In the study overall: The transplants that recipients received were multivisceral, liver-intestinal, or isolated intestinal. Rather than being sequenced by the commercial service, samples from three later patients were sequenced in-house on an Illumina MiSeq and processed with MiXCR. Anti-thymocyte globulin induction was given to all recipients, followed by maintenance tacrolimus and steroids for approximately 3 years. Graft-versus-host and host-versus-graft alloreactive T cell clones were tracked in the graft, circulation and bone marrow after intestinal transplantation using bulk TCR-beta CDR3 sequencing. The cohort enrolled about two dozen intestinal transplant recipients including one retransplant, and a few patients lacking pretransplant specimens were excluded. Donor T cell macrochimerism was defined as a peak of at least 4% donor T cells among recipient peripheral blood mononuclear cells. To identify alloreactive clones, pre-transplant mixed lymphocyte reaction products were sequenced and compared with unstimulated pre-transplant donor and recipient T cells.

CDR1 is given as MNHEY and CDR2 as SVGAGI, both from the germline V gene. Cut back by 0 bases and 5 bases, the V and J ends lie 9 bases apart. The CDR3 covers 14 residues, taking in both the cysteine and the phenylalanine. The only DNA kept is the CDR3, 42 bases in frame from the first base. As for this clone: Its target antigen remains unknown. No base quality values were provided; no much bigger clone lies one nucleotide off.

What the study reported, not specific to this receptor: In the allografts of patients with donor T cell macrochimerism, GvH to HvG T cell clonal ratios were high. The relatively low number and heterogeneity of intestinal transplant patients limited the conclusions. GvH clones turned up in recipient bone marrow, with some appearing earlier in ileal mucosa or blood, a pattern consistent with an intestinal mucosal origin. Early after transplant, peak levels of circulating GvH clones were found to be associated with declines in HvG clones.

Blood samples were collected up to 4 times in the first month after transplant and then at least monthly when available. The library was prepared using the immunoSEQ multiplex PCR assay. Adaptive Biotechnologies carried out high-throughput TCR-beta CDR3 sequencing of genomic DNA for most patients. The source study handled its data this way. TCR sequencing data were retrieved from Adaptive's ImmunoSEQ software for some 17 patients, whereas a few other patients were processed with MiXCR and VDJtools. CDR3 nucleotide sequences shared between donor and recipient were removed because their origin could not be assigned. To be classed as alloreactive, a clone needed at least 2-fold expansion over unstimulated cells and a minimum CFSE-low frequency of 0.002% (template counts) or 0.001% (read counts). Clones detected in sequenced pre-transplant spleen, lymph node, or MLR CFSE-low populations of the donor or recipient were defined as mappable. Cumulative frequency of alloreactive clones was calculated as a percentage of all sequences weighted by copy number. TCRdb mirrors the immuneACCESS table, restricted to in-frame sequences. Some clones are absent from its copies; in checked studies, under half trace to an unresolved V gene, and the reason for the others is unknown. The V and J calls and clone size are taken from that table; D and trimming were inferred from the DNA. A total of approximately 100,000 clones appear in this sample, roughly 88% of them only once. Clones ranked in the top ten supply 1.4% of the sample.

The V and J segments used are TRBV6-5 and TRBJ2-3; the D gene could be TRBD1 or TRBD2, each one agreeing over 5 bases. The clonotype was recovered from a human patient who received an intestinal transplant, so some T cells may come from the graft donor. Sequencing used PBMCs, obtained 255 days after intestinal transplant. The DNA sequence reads TGTGCCAGCAGTTACTCGGGACCTCGAGATACGCAGTATTTT. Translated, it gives CASSYSGPRDTQYF.